This T cell receptor (beta chain) emerged from a study of beta chain features in type 1 diabetes. Study-wide results and caveats: Any HLA-type effect on TCRB rearrangement remained unresolved here. Researchers reported that naive, central memory and Treg TCRB repertoires appeared more similar in patients than in healthy donors.

Reverse transcribing all isolated RNA meant expressed TCRB transcripts were sequenced. Sequencing was performed with immunoSEQ multiplex PCR; in TCRdb, only in-frame clones are kept and a portion is missing. The table includes approximately 120,000 clones, roughly 40% detected once. As concerns this clone: The antigen remains unidentified.

Trimming stripped 3 bases from V and 10 bases from J, with 13 bases between. Germline-derived CDR1 and CDR2 are SGHVS and FQNEAQ. CDR3 length equals 13 residues. The chain joins TRBV7-8 to TRBJ2-4; D unclear. The sequence derives from a young woman in good health. Sequenced input: stem cell memory CD4+ T cells from blood. CDR3 in DNA: TGTGCCAGCAGCTTTAACAGTGTGGGTATTCAGTACTTC. This gives the protein CASSFNSVGIQYF.